What follows are 22 T cell receptor beta chains derived from one specimen sequenced in a study of T cell changes during pregnancy in multiple sclerosis. Assay: immunoSEQ multiplex PCR; the TCRdb copy retains only in-frame clones and omits some. The table records about 68,000 clones, approximately 90% of them present only once. Source: peripheral blood, taken in the third trimester of pregnancy. These receptors were taken from a female donor with multiple sclerosis, enrolled in a pregnancy study.

The V and J genes are TRBV4-2 and TRBJ1-5; no clear D. The germline V gene has CDR1 LGHNA and CDR2 YNFKEQ. CDR3 length: 15 amino acids. V was cut by 0 bases and J by 6 bases, with 12 bases left in between. CDR3 nucleotide sequence: TGTGCCAGCAGCCAAGACCCGGGTTCACGTCAGCCCCAGCATTTT. It translates to CASSQDPGSRQPQHF.

The CDR3 DNA reads TGTGCCAGCAGTGATTTCGGACTCAATGAGCAGTTCTTC. Residues: CASSDFGLNEQFF. J is TRBJ2-1 and V is TRBV25-1; a possible D gene is TRBD2 (5 bases). Trimming removed 3 bases from V and 6 bases from J, with 9 bases in between. Germline V lookup: CDR1 MGHDK, CDR2 SYGVNS. CDR3 length equals 13 residues.

CDR3 residues: CASSLRGSSGANVLTF. The CDR3 DNA reads as TGTGCCAGCAGCTTGAGGGGGAGTTCTGGGGCCAACGTCCTGACTTTC. V is TRBV7-2 and J is TRBJ2-6; TRBD1 is a possible D gene (6 bases). This CDR3 has 16 amino acids. The germline V and J ends were trimmed by 3 bases and 1 base, with 10 bases remaining between them. From germline, CDR1 is SGHTA and CDR2 FQGNSA.

The chain joins TRBV25-1 to TRBJ1-1, with 8 positions matching TRBD1. With V trimmed by 2 bases and J by 6 bases, 11 bases remained unmatched. The CDR3 has 16 amino acids. CDR1 is MGHDK, CDR2 SYGVNS, per germline. DNA of the CDR3: TGTGCCAGCAGTGAACCTGGTAGGGGACAGGTCCCTGAAGCTTTCTTT. Translated, it gives CASSEPGRGQVPEAFF.

The gene calls are TRBV18 and TRBJ1-3; TRBD1 might be the D (6 bases). This CDR3 has 15 residues. The germline V gene has CDR1 KGHSH and CDR2 LQKENI. Trimming removed 3 bases at V and 1 base at J, with 10 bases between. The CDR3 reads CASSPGGQSGNTIYF. Written as DNA, the CDR3 is TGTGCCAGCTCACCCGGGGGGCAGTCTGGAAACACCATATATTTT.

This clone was counted once. The chain recombines TRBV7-3 with TRBJ2-3; 10 positions match TRBD2. Germline-derived CDR1 and CDR2 are SGHTA and FQGTGA. The V and J ends lost 6 bases and 6 bases, in that order; junction bases with no gene match: 6. The CDR3 has 14 amino acids. The CDR3 nucleotides are TGTGCCAGCAGTAGCGGGGGGAGTCGGGATACGCAGTATTTT. It codes for CASSSGGSRDTQYF. Variable domain in full (rest from reference TRBV7-3 and TRBJ2-3): GAGVSQTPSNKVTEKGKYVELRCDPISGHTALYWYRQSLGQGPEFLIYFQGTGAADDSGLPNDRFFAVRPEGSVSTLKIQRTERGDSAVYLCASSSGGSRDTQYFGPGTRLTVL.

The chain employs TRBV7-3 and TRBJ1-3; a possible D gene is TRBD1 (5 bases). The CDR3 length is 16 residues. The germline V gene has CDR1 SGHTA and CDR2 FQGTGA. V gave up 5 bases and J gave up 2 bases, with 16 bases separating them. The CDR3 loop is CASSEGAGGAGNTIYF. The CDR3 DNA follows: TGTGCCAGCAGCGAAGGGGCGGGCGGGGCTGGAAACACCATATATTTT.

The chain carries TRBV19 and TRBJ2-7, with D perhaps TRBD1 (5 bases). The CDR3 consists of 14 residues. V lost 1 base to trimming and J lost 7 bases, with 14 bases between them. The germline V gene has CDR1 LNHDA and CDR2 SQIVND (reference sequence). The DNA for the CDR3 is TGTGCCAGTAGTATAGTTACAGGTGCTGGTGAGCAGTACTTC. Translating it yields CASSIVTGAGEQYF.

This clone was found once. This rearrangement joins TRBV7-9 to TRBJ2-3; maybe TRBD1 (6 bases). The germline V gene encodes CDR1 SEHNR and CDR2 FQNEAQ (reference sequence). The germline V and J ends were trimmed by 5 bases and 4 bases, with 10 bases remaining between them. The CDR3 contains 13 residues. The CDR3 region has the DNA TGTGCCAGCAGCCTACCAGGGGCAGATACGCAGTATTTT. Its translation is CASSLPGADTQYF.

V usage is TRBV2 and J usage is TRBJ1-2, with D possibly being TRBD1 (5 bases). Germline CDR1 is SNHLY and CDR2 is FYNNEI. V was cut by 7 bases and J by 8 bases, with 17 bases left in between. This CDR3 spans 13 amino acids. In nucleotides, the CDR3 is TGTGCCAGCAAGGCGACAGTTTTTCCGGGCTACACCTTC. As protein: CASKATVFPGYTF.

CDR3 DNA sequence: TGTGCCAGCAGCTTGGAACATCCCTACGAGCAGTACTTC. As protein: CASSLEHPYEQYF. The rearrangement links TRBV5-6 to TRBJ2-7, with D unclear. Trimming cost V 0 bases and J 2 bases, with 6 bases left between them. This CDR3 contains 13 residues. Germline values: CDR1 SGHDT, CDR2 YYEEEE.

This chain connects TRBV6-1 to TRBJ2-7, with a tentative D call TRBD1 (5 bases). Trimming took off 3 bases at V and 0 bases at J, with 12 bases between the two ends. CDR3 length: 15 residues. Germline V lookup: CDR1 MNHNS, CDR2 SASEGT. This CDR3 reads CASSEWQGSSYEQYF. CDR3 DNA: TGTGCCAGCAGTGAGTGGCAGGGAAGCTCCTACGAGCAGTACTTC.

The chain recombines TRBV4-1 with TRBJ2-2, with D perhaps matching TRBD2 (5 bases). The V gene's germline CDR1 is MGHRA and CDR2 YSYEKL. Trimming removed 3 bases at V and 2 bases at J, with 10 bases between. The CDR3 totals 15 residues. CDR3 in DNA: TGCGCCAGCAGCCACCGCGAGGGAAACACCGGGGAGCTGTTTTTT. It translates to CASSHREGNTGELFF.

The genes are TRBV2 and TRBJ1-1; 7 positions match TRBD1. This CDR3 is 13 amino acids long. Per the germline V gene, CDR1 is SNHLY and CDR2 is FYNNEI. The V and J ends lost 6 bases and 1 base, in that order; junction bases with no gene match: 2. This CDR3 is CASRWTGNTEAFF. The CDR3 DNA sequence: TGTGCCAGCAGGTGGACAGGGAACACTGAAGCTTTCTTT.

The chain combines TRBV4-1 with TRBJ2-2, with D perhaps TRBD2 (6 bases). This CDR3 is built from 16 residues. Germline V gene sequence: CDR1 MGHRA, CDR2 YSYEKL. Trimming took off 1 base at V and 5 bases at J, with 14 bases between the two ends. CDR3 nucleotide sequence: TGCGCCAGCAGCCAAGGGCGGGGTACCGAAACCGGGGAGCTGTTTTTT. Translated: CASSQGRGTETGELFF.

This clone was seen only once. The genes are TRBV6-5 and TRBJ2-7; 7 bases are a match to TRBD1. Germline CDR1 and CDR2: MNHEY and SVGAGI. The CDR3 has 11 amino acids. This CDR3 reads CATGYGYEQYF. In nucleotides, the CDR3 is TGTGCGACAGGGTACGGGTACGAGCAGTACTTC.

The chain uses TRBV18 and TRBJ2-7; 9 bases line up with TRBD1. Germline trimming cut 0 bases from V and 3 bases from J; bases unmatched to any gene: 6. Germline lookup yields CDR1 KGHSH and CDR2 LQKENI. The CDR3 covers 16 residues. The CDR3 sequence is CASSPPGGGQGYEQYF. The CDR3 bases are TGTGCCAGCTCACCACCCGGAGGGGGACAGGGCTACGAGCAGTACTTC.

The chain links TRBV7-2 to TRBJ2-7; 7 bases align to TRBD2. The CDR3 extends over 15 amino acids. V lost 2 bases and J lost 3; bases outside the gene matches: 7. Germline V gives CDR1 SGHTA, CDR2 FQGNSA. The CDR3 bases are TGTGCCAGCAGCTTACCGGGGGGTTTTTTCTACGAGCAGTACTTC. Its protein is CASSLPGGFFYEQYF.

This chain uses TRBV2 with TRBJ1-1; a possible D gene is TRBD1 (5 bases). The CDR3 is 14 amino acids. The V and J ends lost 7 bases and 1 base respectively, with 13 bases between them. In germline, CDR1 is SNHLY, CDR2 FYNNEI. The CDR3 region is CASIAGPRNTEAFF. For the CDR3, the DNA is TGTGCCAGCATAGCGGGACCGAGGAACACTGAAGCTTTCTTT.

The gene calls are TRBV5-8 and TRBJ2-7; perhaps TRBD1 as D (5 bases). The CDR3 runs 16 residues. Germline-derived CDR1 and CDR2 are SGHTS and YDEGEE. Trimming took 4 bases from V and 3 from J, leaving 20 bases between them. This CDR3 is CASSRPQALGVYEQYF. Here the CDR3 DNA reads TGTGCCAGCAGCAGACCACAGGCCCTAGGGGTCTACGAGCAGTACTTC. Drawing the rest from reference TRBV5-8 and TRBJ2-7, the complete variable domain is EAGVTQSPTHLIKTRGQQATLRCSPISGHTSVYWYQQALGLGLQFLLWYDEGEERNRGNFPPRFSGRQFPNYSSELNVNALELEDSALYLCASSRPQALGVYEQYFGPGTRLTVT.

This clone was observed a few times. The chain combines TRBV7-6 with TRBJ1-5; D possibly corresponds to TRBD1 (6 bases). CDR3 length: 14 amino acids. Germline V gives CDR1 SGHVS, CDR2 FNYEAQ. V lost 1 base and J 7 bases, leaving 11 bases between the germline ends. CDR3 bases: TGTGCCAGCAGCTTAGGCCAGGGGAGCCAGCCCCAGCATTTT. This gives the protein CASSLGQGSQPQHF.

The V gene is TRBV6-1, the J gene TRBJ2-7, with D tentatively TRBD2 (5 bases). Germline V gene data show CDR1 as MNHNS and CDR2 as SASEGT. The CDR3 is 15 residues long. V shed 1 base and J shed 2 bases, with 12 bases lying between them. In DNA, the CDR3 is TGTGCCAGCAGTGAAGGAGGGCAGGCCCCCTACGAGCAGTACTTC. It translates to CASSEGGQAPYEQYF.